This TCR beta chain comes out of a study of CXCR3-negative and CXCR3-positive naive CD8 T cells. From germline, CDR1 is SNHLY and CDR2 FYNNEI. CDR3 size: 16 residues. With respect to this clonotype: The antigen remains unidentified.

Triplicate sorts, around 300,000 cells apiece, were made for each CD8+ T cell subset. Researchers prepared the TRB cDNA libraries using 5' RACE with UMI labels. TCRdb reprocessed the 5' RACE reads and keeps a single row for each CDR3 protein, giving no DNA. The sample table includes tens of thousands of distinct CDR3 sequences. Notes on the study in general: Diversity proved comparably high across both naive subsets and much lower in memory CD8+ cells.

The TCR was taken from a human donor in good health. Some clones in this sample may be carry-over from other donors' samples. The chain joins TRBV2 to TRBJ2-1; the TCRdb call, TRBD1, lacks DNA for checking. Material: memory CD8+ T cells from blood. This chain's CDR3 is CASSDPGEGSYNEQFF.